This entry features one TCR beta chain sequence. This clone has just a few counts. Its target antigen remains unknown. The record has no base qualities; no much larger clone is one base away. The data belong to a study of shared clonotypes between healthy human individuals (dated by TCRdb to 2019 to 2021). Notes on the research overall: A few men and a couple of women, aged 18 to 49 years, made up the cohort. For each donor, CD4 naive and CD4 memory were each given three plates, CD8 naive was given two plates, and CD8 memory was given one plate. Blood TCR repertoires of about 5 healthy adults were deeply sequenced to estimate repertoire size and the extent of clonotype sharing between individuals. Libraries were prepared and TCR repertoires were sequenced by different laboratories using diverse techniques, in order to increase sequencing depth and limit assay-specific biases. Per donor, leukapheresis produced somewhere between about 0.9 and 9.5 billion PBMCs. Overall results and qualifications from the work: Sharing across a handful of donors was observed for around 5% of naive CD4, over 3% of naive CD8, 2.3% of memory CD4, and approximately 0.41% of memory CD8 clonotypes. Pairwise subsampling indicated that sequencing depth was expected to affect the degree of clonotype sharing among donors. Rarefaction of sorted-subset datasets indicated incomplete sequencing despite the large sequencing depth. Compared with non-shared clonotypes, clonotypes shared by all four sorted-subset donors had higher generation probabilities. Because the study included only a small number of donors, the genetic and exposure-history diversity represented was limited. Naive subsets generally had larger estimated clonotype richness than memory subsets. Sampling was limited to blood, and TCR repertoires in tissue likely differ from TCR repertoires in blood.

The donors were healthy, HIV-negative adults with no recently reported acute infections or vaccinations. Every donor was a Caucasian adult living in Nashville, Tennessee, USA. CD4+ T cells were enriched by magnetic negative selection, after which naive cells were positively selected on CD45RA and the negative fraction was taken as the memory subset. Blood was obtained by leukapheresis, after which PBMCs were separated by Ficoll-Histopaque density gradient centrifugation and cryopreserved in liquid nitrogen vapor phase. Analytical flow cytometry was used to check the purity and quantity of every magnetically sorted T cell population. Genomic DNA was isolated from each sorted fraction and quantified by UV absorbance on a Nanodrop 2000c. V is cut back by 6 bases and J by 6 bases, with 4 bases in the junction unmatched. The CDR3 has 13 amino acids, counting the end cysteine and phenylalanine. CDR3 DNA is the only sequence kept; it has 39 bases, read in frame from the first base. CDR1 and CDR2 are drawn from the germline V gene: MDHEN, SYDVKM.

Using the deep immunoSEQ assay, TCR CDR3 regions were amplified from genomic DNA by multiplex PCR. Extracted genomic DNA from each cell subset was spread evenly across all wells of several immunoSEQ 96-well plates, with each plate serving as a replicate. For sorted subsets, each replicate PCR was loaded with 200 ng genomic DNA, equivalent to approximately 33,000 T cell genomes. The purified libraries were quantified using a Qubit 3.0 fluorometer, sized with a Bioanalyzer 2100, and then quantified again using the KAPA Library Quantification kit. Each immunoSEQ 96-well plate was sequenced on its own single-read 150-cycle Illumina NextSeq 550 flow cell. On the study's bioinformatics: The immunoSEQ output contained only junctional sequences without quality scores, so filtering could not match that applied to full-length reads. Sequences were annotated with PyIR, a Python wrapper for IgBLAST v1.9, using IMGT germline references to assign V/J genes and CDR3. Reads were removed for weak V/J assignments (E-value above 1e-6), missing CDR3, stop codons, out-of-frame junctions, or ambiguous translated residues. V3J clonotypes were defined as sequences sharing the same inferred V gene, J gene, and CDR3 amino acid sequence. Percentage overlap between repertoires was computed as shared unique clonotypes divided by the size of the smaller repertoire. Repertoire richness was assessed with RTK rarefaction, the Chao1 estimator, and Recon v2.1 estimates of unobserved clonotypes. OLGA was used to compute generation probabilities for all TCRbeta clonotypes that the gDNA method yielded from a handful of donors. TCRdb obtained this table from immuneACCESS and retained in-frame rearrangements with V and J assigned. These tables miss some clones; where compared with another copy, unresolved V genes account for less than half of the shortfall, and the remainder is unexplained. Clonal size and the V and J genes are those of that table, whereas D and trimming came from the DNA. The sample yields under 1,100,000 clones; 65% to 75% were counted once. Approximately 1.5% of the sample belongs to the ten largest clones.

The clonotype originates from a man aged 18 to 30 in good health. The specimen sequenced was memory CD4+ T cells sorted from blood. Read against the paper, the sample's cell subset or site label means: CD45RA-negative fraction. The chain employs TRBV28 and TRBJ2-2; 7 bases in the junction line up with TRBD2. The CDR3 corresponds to CASRLAVPGELFF. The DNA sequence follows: TGTGCCAGCAGGCTAGCGGTGCCCGGGGAGCTGTTTTTT.